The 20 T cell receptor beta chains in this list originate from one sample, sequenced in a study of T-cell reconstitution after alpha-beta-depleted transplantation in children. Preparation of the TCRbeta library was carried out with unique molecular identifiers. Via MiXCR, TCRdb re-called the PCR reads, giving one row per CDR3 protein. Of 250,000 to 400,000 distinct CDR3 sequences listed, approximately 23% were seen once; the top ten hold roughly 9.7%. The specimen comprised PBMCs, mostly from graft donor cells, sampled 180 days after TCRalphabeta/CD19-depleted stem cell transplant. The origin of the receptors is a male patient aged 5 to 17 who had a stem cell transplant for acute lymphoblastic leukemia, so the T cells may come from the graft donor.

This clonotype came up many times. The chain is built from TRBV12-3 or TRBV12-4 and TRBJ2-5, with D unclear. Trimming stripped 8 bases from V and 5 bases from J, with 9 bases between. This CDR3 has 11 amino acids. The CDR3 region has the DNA TGTGCCAGCCTCGGGTTGGAGACCCAGTACTTC. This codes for CASLGLETQYF.

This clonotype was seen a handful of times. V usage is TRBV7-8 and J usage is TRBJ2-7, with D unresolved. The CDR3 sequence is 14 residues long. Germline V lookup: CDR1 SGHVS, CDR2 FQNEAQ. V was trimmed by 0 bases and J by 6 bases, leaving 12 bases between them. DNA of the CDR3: TGTGCCAGCAGCTTAGCGCCCCCAGTCGGCGAGCAGTACTTC. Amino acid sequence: CASSLAPPVGEQYF. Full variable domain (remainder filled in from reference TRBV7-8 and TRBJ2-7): GAGVSQSPRYKVAKRGQDVALRCDPISGHVSLFWYQQALGQGPEFLTYFQNEAQLDKSGLPSDRFFAERPEGSVSTLKIQRTQQEDSAVYLCASSLAPPVGEQYFGPGTRLTVT.

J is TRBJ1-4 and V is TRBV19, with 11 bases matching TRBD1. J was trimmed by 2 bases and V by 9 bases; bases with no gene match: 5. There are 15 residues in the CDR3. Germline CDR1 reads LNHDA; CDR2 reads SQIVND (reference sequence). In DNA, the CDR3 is TGTGCCAGCGGCGGACAGGGGGCTACTAATGAAAAACTGTTTTTT. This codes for CASGGQGATNEKLFF.

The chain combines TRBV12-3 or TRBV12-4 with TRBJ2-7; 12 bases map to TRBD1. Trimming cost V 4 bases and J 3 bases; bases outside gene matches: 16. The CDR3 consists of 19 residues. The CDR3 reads CASSSLYITRDRGHYEQYF. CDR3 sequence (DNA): TGTGCCAGCAGTTCCCTATATATAACCCGGGACAGGGGGCACTACGAGCAGTACTTC.

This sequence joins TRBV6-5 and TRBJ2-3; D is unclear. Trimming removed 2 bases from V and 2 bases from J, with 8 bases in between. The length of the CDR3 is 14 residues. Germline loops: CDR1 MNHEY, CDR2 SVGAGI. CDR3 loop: CASSYISVTDTQYF. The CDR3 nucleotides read TGTGCCAGCAGTTACATCTCGGTCACAGATACGCAGTATTTT.

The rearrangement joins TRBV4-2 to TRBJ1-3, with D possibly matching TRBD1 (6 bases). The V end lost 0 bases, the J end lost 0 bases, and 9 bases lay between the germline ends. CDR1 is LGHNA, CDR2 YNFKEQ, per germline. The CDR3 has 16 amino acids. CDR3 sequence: CASSQDPGVSGNTIYF. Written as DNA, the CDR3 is TGTGCCAGCAGCCAAGACCCAGGGGTCTCTGGAAACACCATATATTTT.

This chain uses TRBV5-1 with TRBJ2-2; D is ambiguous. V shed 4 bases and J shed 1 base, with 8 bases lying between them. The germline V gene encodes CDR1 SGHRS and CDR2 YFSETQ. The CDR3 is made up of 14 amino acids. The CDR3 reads CASSAFWNTGELFF. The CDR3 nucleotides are TGCGCCAGCAGCGCCTTCTGGAACACCGGGGAGCTGTTTTTT. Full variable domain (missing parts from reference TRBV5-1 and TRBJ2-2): KAGVTQTPRYLIKTRGQQVTLSCSPISGHRSVSWYQQTPGQGLQFLFEYFSETQRNKGNFPGRFSGRQFSNSRSEMNVSTLELGDSALYLCASSAFWNTGELFFGEGSRLTVL.

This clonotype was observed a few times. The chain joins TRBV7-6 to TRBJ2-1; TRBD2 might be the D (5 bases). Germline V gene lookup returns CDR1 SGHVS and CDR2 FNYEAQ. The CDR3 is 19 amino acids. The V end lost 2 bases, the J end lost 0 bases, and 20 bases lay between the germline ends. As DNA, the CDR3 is TGTGCCAGCAGCTTACCCCCCTTGGGGTCTACTAGCTCCTACAATGAGCAGTTCTTC. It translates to CASSLPPLGSTSSYNEQFF.

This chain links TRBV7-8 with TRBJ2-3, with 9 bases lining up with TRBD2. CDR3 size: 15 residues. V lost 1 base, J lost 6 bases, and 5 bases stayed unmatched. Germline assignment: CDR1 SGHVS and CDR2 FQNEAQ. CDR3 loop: CASSLEASGTDTQYF. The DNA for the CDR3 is TGTGCCAGCAGCTTAGAGGCTAGCGGGACTGATACGCAGTATTTT.

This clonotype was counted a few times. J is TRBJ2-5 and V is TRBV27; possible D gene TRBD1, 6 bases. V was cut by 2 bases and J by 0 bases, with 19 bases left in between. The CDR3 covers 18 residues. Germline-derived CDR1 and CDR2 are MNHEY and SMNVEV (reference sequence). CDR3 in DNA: TGTGCCAGCAGTTTACTGCCCCCTCTTACAGGGTACCAAGAGACCCAGTACTTC. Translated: CASSLLPPLTGYQETQYF.

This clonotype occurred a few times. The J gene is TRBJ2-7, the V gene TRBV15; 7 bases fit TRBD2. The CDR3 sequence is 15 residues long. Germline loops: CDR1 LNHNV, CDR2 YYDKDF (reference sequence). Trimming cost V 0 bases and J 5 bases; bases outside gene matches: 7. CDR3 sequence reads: CATSRDRLGRDEQYF. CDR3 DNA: TGTGCCACCAGCAGAGATAGATTGGGGAGGGACGAGCAGTACTTC.

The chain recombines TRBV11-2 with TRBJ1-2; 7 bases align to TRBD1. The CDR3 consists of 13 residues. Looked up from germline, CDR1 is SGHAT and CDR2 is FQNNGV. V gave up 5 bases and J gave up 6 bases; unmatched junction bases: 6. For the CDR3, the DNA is TGTGCCAGCAGCGCGTCGGGGACAGATGGCTACACCTTC. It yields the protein CASSASGTDGYTF.

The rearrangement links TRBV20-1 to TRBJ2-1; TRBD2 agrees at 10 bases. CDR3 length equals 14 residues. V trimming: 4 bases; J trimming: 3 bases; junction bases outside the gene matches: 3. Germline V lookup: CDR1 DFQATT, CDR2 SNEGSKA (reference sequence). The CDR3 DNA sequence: TGCAGTGCTACCGGACTAGCGGACTACAATGAGCAGTTCTTC. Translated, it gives CSATGLADYNEQFF.

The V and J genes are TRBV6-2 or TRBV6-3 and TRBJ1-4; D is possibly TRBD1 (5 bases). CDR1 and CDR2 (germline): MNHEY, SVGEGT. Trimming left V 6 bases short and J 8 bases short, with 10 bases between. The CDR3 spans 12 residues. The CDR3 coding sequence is TGTGCCAGCAGGCCCACAGGAGAAAAACTGTTTTTT. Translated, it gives CASRPTGEKLFF.

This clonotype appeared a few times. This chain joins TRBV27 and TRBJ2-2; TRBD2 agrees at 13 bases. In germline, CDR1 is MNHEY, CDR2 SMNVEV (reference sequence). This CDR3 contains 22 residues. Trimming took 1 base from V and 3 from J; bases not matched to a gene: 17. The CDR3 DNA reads TGTGCCAGCAGTTTATACCACCCCTGGGAACTAGCGGGAGGGCCGGACACCGGGGAGCTGTTTTTT. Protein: CASSLYHPWELAGGPDTGELFF.

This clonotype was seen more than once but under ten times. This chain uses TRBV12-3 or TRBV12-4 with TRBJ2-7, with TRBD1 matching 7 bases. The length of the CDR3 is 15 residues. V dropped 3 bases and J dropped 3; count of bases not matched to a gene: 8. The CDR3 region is CASSFDGTAIYEQYF. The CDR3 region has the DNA TGTGCCAGCAGTTTTGACGGGACAGCTATCTACGAGCAGTACTTC.

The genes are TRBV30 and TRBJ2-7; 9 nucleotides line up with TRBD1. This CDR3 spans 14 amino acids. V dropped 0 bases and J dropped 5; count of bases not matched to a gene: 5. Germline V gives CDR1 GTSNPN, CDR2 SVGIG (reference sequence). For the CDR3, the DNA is TGTGCCTGGAGTGTACCCCGGGACAGGGACGAGCAGTACTTC. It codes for CAWSVPRDRDEQYF.

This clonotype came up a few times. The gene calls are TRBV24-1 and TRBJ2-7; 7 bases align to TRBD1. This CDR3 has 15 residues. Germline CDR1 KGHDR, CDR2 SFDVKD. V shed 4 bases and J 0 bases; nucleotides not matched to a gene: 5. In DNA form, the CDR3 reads TGTGCCACCAGTGAACGAGGGGGCGACTCCTACGAGCAGTACTTC. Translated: CATSERGGDSYEQYF.

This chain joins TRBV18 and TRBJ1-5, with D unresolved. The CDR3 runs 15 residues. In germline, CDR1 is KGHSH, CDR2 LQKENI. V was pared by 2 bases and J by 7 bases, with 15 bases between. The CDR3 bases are TGTGCCAGCTCACCAGGACTTCCGGGAGGCCAGCCCCAGCATTTT. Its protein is CASSPGLPGGQPQHF.

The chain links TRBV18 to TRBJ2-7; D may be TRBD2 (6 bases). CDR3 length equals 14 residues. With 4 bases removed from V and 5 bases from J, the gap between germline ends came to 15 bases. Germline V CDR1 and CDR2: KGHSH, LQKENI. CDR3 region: CASSLTGGSHEQYF. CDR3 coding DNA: TGTGCCAGCTCACTAACCGGAGGGTCTCACGAGCAGTACTTC.